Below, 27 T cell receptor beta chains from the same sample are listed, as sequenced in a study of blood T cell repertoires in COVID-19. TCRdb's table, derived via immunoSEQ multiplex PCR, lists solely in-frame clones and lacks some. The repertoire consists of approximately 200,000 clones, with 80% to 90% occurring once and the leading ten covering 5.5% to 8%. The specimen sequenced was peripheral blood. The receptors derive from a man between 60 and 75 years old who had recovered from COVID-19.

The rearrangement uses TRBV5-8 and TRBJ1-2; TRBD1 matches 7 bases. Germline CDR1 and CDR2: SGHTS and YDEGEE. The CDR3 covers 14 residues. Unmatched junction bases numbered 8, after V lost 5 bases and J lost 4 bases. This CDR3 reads CASSKDRAPYGYTF. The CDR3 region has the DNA TGTGCCAGCAGTAAAGACAGGGCGCCCTATGGCTACACCTTC.

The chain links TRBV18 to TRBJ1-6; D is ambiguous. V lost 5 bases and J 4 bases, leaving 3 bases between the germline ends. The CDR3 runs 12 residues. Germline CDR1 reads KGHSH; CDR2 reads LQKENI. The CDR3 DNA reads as TGTGCCAGCTCATCTTATAATTCACCCCTCCACTTT. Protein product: CASSSYNSPLHF. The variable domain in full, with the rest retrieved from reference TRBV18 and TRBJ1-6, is NAGVMQNPRHLVRRRGQEARLRCSPMKGHSHVYWYRQLPEEGLKFMVYLQKENIIDESGMPKERFSAEFPKEGPSILRIQQVVRGDSAAYFCASSSYNSPLHFGNGTRLTVT.

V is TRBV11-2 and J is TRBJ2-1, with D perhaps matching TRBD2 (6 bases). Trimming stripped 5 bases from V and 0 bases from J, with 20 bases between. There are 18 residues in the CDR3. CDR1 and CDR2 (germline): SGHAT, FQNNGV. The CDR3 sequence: CASSMSSGLPSSYNEQFF. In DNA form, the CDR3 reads TGTGCCAGCAGCATGAGTTCCGGACTACCCAGCTCCTACAATGAGCAGTTCTTC.

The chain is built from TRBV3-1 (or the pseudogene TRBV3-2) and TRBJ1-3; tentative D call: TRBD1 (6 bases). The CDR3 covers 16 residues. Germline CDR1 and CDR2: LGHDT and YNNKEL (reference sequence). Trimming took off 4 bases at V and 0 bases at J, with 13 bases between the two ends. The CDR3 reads CASSPQGSLSGNTIYF. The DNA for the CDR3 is TGTGCCAGCAGCCCGCAGGGGTCTCTCTCTGGAAACACCATATATTTT.

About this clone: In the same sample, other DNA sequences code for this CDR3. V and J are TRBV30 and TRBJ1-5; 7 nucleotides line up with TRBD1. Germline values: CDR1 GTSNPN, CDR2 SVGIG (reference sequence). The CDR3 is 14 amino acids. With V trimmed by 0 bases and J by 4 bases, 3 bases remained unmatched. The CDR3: CAWSVGTANQPQHF. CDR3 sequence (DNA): TGTGCCTGGAGTGTAGGGACAGCAAATCAGCCCCAGCATTTT.

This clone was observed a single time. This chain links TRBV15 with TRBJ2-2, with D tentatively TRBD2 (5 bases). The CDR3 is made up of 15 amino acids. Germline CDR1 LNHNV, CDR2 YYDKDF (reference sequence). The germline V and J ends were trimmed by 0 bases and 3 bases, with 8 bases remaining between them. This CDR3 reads CATSREREDTGELFF. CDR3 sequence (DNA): TGTGCCACCAGCAGAGAGAGGGAAGACACCGGGGAGCTGTTTTTT.

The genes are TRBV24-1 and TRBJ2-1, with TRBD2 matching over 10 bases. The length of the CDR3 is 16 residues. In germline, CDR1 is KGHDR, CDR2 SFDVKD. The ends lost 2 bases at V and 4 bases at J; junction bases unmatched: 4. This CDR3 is CATSDSSGRDYNEQFF. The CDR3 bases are TGTGCCACCAGTGATTCTAGCGGGAGAGATTACAATGAGCAGTTCTTC.

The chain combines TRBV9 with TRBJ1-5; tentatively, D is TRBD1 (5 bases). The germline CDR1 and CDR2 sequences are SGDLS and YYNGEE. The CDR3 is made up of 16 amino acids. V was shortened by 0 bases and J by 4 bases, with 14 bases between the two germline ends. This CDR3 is CASSVDPTGGNQPQHF. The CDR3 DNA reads TGTGCCAGCAGCGTAGATCCGACCGGGGGGAATCAGCCCCAGCATTTT.

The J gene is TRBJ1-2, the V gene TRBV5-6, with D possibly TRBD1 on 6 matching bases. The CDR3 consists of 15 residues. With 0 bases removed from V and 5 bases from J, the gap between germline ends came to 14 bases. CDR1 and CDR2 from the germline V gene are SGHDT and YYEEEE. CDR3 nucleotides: TGTGCCAGCAGCTTGGGGCAGGGGACCGCTTATGGCTACACCTTC. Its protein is CASSLGQGTAYGYTF. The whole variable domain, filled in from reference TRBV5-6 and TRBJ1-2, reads DAGVTQSPTHLIKTRGQQVTLRCSPKSGHDTVSWYQQALGQGPQFIFQYYEEEERQRGNFPDRFSGHQFPNYSSELNVNALLLGDSALYLCASSLGQGTAYGYTFGSGTRLTVV.

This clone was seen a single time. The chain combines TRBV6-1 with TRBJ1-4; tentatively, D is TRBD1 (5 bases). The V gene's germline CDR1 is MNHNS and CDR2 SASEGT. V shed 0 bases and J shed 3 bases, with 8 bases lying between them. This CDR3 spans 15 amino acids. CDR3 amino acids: CASSEAGAPNEKLFF. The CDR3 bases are TGTGCCAGCAGTGAAGCAGGGGCACCTAATGAAAAACTGTTTTTT.

The CDR3 coding sequence is TGCGCCAGCAGCTTGGGGGACACCGGGTGGAGCAATCAGCCCCAGCATTTT. This encodes CASSLGDTGWSNQPQHF. This chain links TRBV5-1 with TRBJ1-5, with D maybe TRBD1 (6 bases). Per the germline V gene, CDR1 is SGHRS and CDR2 is YFSETQ. The CDR3 contains 17 residues. V lost 0 bases and J lost 1, with 14 bases in between. Using reference TRBV5-1 and TRBJ1-5 for the parts outside the CDR3, the full variable domain is KAGVTQTPRYLIKTRGQQVTLSCSPISGHRSVSWYQQTPGQGLQFLFEYFSETQRNKGNFPGRFSGRQFSNSRSEMNVSTLELGDSALYLCASSLGDTGWSNQPQHFGDGTRLSIL.

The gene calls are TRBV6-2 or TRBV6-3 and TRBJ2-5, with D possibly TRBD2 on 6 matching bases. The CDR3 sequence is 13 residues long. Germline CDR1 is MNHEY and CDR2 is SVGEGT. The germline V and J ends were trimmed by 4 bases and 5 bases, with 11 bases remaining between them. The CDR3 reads CASSSLRGETQYF. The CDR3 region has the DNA TGTGCCAGCAGTTCCCTCCGGGGGGAGACCCAGTACTTC.

CDR3 sequence: CASSQAFRNTEAFF. CDR3 sequence (DNA): TGTGCCAGCAGCCAAGCCTTCCGGAACACTGAAGCTTTCTTT. The chain employs TRBV4-2 and TRBJ1-1; D not certain. This CDR3 spans 14 amino acids. V dropped 1 base and J dropped 1 base, with 7 bases sitting between them. Germline loops: CDR1 LGHNA, CDR2 YNFKEQ.

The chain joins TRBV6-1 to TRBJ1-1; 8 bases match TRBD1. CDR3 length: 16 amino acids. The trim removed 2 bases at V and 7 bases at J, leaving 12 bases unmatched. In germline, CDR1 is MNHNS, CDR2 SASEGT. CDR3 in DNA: TGTGCCAGCAGTGAAAAATGGAAAGGGGGACAGGATGAAGCTTTCTTT. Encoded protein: CASSEKWKGGQDEAFF.

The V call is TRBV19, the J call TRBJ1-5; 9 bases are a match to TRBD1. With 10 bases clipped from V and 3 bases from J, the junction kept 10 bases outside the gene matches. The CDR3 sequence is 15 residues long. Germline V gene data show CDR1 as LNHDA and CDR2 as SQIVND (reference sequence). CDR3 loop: CATQAGTGNNQPQHF. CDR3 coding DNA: TGTGCCACGCAAGCCGGGACAGGGAACAATCAGCCCCAGCATTTT.

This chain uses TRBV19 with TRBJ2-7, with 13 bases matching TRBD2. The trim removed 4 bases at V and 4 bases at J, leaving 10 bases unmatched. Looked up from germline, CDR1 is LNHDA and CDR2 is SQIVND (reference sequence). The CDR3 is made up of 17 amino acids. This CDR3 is CASSTLLLAGGPYEQYF. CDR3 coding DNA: TGTGCCAGTAGTACCCTACTACTAGCGGGAGGGCCTTACGAGCAGTACTTC. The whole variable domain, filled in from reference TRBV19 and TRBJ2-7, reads DGGITQSPKYLFRKEGQNVTLSCEQNLNHDAMYWYRQDPGQGLRLIYYSQIVNDFQKGDIAEGYSVSREKKESFPLTVTSAQKNPTAFYLCASSTLLLAGGPYEQYFGPGTRLTVT.

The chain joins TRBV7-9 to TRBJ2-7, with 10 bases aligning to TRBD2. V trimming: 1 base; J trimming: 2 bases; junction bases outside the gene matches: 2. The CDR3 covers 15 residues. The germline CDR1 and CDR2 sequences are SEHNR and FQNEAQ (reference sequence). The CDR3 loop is CASSLEREGPYEQYF. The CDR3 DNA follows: TGTGCCAGCAGCTTAGAGCGGGAGGGCCCCTACGAGCAGTACTTC. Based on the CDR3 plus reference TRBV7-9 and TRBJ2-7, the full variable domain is DTGVSQNPRHKITKRGQNVTFRCDPISEHNRLYWYRQTLGQGPEFLTYFQNEAQLEKSRLLSDRFSAERPKGSFSTLEIQRTEQGDSAMYLCASSLEREGPYEQYFGPGTRLTVT.

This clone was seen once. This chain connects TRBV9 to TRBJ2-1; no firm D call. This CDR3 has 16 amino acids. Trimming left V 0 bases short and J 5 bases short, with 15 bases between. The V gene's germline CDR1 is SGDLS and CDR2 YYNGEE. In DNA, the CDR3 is TGTGCCAGCAGCGTAGGTAGCCGGAGAACCGACAATGAGCAGTTCTTC. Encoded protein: CASSVGSRRTDNEQFF.

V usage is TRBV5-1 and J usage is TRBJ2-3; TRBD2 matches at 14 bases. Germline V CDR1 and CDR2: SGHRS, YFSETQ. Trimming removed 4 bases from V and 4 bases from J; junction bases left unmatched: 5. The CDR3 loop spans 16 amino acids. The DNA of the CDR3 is TGCGCCAGCAGCGCGGGACTAGCGGGAGTTCCAGATACGCAGTATTTT. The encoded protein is CASSAGLAGVPDTQYF.

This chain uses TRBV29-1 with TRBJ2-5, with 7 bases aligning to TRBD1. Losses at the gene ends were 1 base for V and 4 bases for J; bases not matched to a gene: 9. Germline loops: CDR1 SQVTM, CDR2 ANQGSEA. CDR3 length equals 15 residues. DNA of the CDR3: TGCAGCGTTGAAGTCGGGACAGCAACGGGAGAGACCCAGTACTTC. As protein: CSVEVGTATGETQYF.

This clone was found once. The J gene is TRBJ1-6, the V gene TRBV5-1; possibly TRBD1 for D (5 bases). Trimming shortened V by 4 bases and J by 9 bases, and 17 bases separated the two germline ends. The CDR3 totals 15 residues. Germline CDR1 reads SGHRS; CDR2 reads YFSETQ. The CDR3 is CASSQQDTAFSPLHF. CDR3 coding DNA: TGCGCCAGCAGCCAGCAGGACACCGCTTTTTCACCCCTCCACTTT. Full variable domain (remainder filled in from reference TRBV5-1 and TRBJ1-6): KAGVTQTPRYLIKTRGQQVTLSCSPISGHRSVSWYQQTPGQGLQFLFEYFSETQRNKGNFPGRFSGRQFSNSRSEMNVSTLELGDSALYLCASSQQDTAFSPLHFGNGTRLTVT.

The CDR3 loop is CASSLASFGGETQYF. DNA of the CDR3: TGTGCCAGCAGCTTGGCCTCGTTTGGCGGTGAGACCCAGTACTTC. This chain connects TRBV5-4 to TRBJ2-5; D unresolved. The CDR3 covers 15 residues. V was pared by 0 bases and J by 5 bases, with 14 bases between. Germline V gene data show CDR1 as SGHNT and CDR2 as YYREEE (reference sequence).

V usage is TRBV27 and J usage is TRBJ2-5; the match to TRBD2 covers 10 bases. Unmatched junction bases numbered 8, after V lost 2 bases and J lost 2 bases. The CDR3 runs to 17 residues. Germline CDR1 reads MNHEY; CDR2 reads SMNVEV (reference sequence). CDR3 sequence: CASSLKLAGVRQETQYF. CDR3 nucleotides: TGTGCCAGCAGTTTAAAGCTAGCGGGAGTAAGGCAAGAGACCCAGTACTTC.

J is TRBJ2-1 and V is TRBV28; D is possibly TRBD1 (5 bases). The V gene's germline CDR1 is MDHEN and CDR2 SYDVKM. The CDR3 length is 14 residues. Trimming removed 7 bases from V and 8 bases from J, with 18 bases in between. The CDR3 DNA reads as TGTGCCAGCAACAATCCGACCCTCAGGGATGAGCAGTTCTTC. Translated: CASNNPTLRDEQFF. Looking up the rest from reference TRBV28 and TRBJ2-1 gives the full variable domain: DVKVTQSSRYLVKRTGEKVFLECVQDMDHENMFWYRQDPGLGLRLIYFSYDVKMKEKGDIPEGYSVSREKKERFSLILESASTNQTSMYLCASNNPTLRDEQFFGPGTRLTVL.

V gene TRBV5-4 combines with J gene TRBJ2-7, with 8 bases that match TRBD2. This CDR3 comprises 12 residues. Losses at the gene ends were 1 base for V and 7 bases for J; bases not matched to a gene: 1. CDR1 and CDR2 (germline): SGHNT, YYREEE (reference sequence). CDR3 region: CASSLPSGEQYF. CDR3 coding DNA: TGTGCCAGCAGCTTGCCTAGCGGGGAGCAGTACTTC.

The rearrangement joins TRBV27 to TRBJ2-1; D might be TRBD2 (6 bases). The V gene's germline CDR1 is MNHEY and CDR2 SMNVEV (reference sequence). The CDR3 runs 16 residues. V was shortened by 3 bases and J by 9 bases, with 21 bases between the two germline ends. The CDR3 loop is CASSFWGLGGRGEQFF. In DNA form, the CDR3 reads TGTGCCAGCAGTTTTTGGGGCCTCGGGGGTCGGGGTGAGCAGTTCTTC.

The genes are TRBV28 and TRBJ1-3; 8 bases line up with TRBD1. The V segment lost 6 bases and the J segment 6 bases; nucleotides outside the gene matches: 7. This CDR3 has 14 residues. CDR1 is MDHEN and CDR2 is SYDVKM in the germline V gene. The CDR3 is CASSPGQGLNTIYF. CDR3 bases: TGTGCCAGCAGCCCCGGACAGGGCCTAAACACCATATATTTT.